The 30 T cell receptor beta chains in this list originate from one sample, sequenced in a study of PD-1 blockade in classical Hodgkin lymphoma. Here immunoSEQ multiplex PCR was the method, and the copy in TCRdb shows in-frame clones only, minus some. This sample has 12,000 or so clones, with around four fifths found just once. There was relapse after autologous stem cell transplantation in every patient, and there was variation in brentuximab vedotin exposure. Sample: peripheral blood mononuclear cells (PBMCs), taken at baseline. These receptors all come from a human donor with classical Hodgkin lymphoma.

This clone was observed a single time. The V and J genes are TRBV5-8 and TRBJ2-7; 8 bases map to TRBD1. The CDR3 totals 13 residues. V lost 4 bases and J lost 2; bases outside the gene matches: 2. Germline V lookup: CDR1 SGHTS, CDR2 YDEGEE. CDR3 nucleotide sequence: TGTGCCAGCAGCGAGGGACAGGCCTACGAGCAGTACGTC. This gives the protein CASSEGQAYEQYV.

The V call is TRBV10-2, the J call TRBJ1-6; tentatively, D is TRBD1 (6 bases). The CDR3 has 14 residues. CDR1 and CDR2 (germline): WSHSY, SAAADI. Trimming pared 5 bases from V and 6 bases from J, leaving 11 bases between. In nucleotides, the CDR3 is TGCGCCAGCAGTAAGGACAGATTTAATTCACCCCTCCACTTT. As protein: CASSKDRFNSPLHF.

J is TRBJ1-1 and V is TRBV6-1; 8 bases fit TRBD1. V lost 2 bases and J lost 5; bases outside the gene matches: 4. Germline V gene sequence: CDR1 MNHNS, CDR2 SASEGT. The CDR3 consists of 14 residues. This chain's CDR3 is CASSEIQGATEAFF. CDR3 in DNA: TGTGCCAGCAGTGAAATCCAGGGGGCGACTGAAGCTTTCTTT.

This sequence joins TRBV11-2 and TRBJ2-1; 7 bases match TRBD1. The J segment lost 10 bases and the V segment lost 5 bases, leaving 17 bases of the junction unmatched. The CDR3 length is 16 residues. Germline CDR1 and CDR2: SGHAT and FQNNGV. The CDR3 spells CASSKLTGTDPSEQFF. The CDR3 region has the DNA TGTGCCAGCAGCAAACTAACCGGGACAGATCCCTCGGAGCAGTTCTTC.

This clone is categorized as medium-sized (0.01 to 0.1%). This chain joins TRBV10-1 and TRBJ2-5; the match to TRBD1 covers 8 bases. There are 14 residues in the CDR3. Germline values: CDR1 WNHNN, CDR2 SYGVQD (reference sequence). Trimming took 9 bases from V and 7 from J; bases not matched to a gene: 13. CDR3 sequence: CARAGGGWEPTQYF. In nucleotides, the CDR3 is TGCGCCAGGGCAGGGGGCGGTTGGGAACCGACCCAGTACTTC.

The chain carries TRBV7-2 and TRBJ2-7, with no clear D. The V end was cut by 6 bases, the J end by 0 bases, with 6 bases between. CDR3 size: 12 residues. Germline V gene lookup returns CDR1 SGHTA and CDR2 FQGNSA. The CDR3 nucleotides read TGTGCCAGCAGTCTGAGCTCCTACGAGCAGTACTTC. Protein sequence: CASSLSSYEQYF.

A few counts support this clone. The V call is TRBV4-1, the J call TRBJ2-3, with D possibly TRBD1 on 8 matching bases. The ends were cut back, 4 bases at V and 2 bases at J, with 16 bases in the middle. Germline assignment: CDR1 MGHRA and CDR2 YSYEKL. The CDR3 loop spans 16 amino acids. The CDR3 DNA reads as TGCGCCAGCAGCCGCAGACAGGGGAGGGACACAGATACGCAGTATTTT. Protein: CASSRRQGRDTDTQYF.

This chain joins TRBV9 and TRBJ2-3; 8 bases fit TRBD2. The CDR3 totals 14 residues. The trim removed 0 bases at V and 9 bases at J, leaving 6 bases unmatched. Germline V CDR1 and CDR2: SGDLS, YYNGEE. DNA for the CDR3: TGTGCCAGCAGCGTAGGAGCGGGGGCGTGGACGCAGTATTTT. Translated, it gives CASSVGAGAWTQYF.

V is TRBV27 and J is TRBJ2-1; 11 bases fit TRBD2. The CDR3 is made up of 15 amino acids. Germline CDR1 MNHEY, CDR2 SMNVEV (reference sequence). Trimming took 4 bases from V and 6 from J; bases not matched to a gene: 5. In DNA, the CDR3 is TGTGCCAGCAGTTCCGGGACTAGCGGCGTCAATGAGCAGTTCTTC. Residues: CASSSGTSGVNEQFF.

The rearrangement joins TRBV7-2 to TRBJ1-5; D is unresolved. The V gene lost 5 bases and the J gene lost 3 bases, with 8 bases spanning the gap. Germline CDR1 is SGHTA and CDR2 is FQGNSA. The CDR3 spans 13 residues. The CDR3 DNA is TGTGCCAGCAGCCTCATTTCCAATCAGCCCCAGCATTTT. Residues: CASSLISNQPQHF.

The chain couples TRBV4-1 to TRBJ1-4; 7 positions match TRBD1. Trimming removed 4 bases from V and 8 bases from J; junction bases left unmatched: 7. This CDR3 is built from 14 residues. Looked up from germline, CDR1 is MGHRA and CDR2 is YSYEKL. This chain's CDR3 is CASSLRQGGEKLFF. The DNA for the CDR3 is TGCGCCAGCAGCCTCCGACAGGGAGGAGAAAAACTGTTTTTT.

This clone was seen only once. This chain links TRBV7-2 with TRBJ1-1, with a weak D call TRBD1 (5 bases). Germline V gene data show CDR1 as SGHTA and CDR2 as FQGNSA. V was shortened by 2 bases and J by 7 bases, with 5 bases between the two germline ends. The CDR3 is 11 amino acids. CDR3 sequence reads: CASSLRGEAFF. CDR3 sequence (DNA): TGTGCCAGCAGCTTAAGGGGTGAAGCTTTCTTT.

The rearrangement joins TRBV2 to TRBJ2-7; D may correspond to TRBD1 or TRBD2 (5 bases each). Germline V CDR1 and CDR2: SNHLY, FYNNEI. Trimming stripped 6 bases from V and 3 bases from J, with 15 bases between. The CDR3 is 14 residues long. The CDR3 sequence is CASSPGTGLYEQYV. CDR3 in DNA: TGTGCCAGCAGCCCAGGGACGGGTCTCTACGAGCAGTACGTC.

This clone was detected once. This chain uses TRBV23-1 with TRBJ2-3, with D possibly called TRBD1 or TRBD2 (6 bases each). TRBV23-1 falls under the ORF class, with uncertain function. V was clipped by 4 bases and J by 7 bases, with 18 bases between them. The CDR3 loop spans 15 amino acids. For the CDR3, the DNA is TGCGCCAGCAGTCCACCCCTCCGGGGGCGGAATACGCAGTATTTT. Residues: CASSPPLRGRNTQYF.

The rearrangement uses TRBV7-2 and TRBJ2-5; 9 positions match TRBD1. The CDR3 is 16 amino acids. Germline CDR1 SGHTA, CDR2 FQGNSA. Trimming cost V 7 bases and J 5 bases; bases outside gene matches: 14. Here the CDR3 reads CASKTTGGEAGETQYF. The CDR3 DNA follows: TGTGCCAGCAAAACGACAGGGGGTGAGGCCGGGGAGACCCAGTACTTC.

In regard to this clone: The junction departs from germline at one end; a sequencing error may be responsible. The V call is TRBV9, the J call TRBJ1-2; D possibly corresponds to TRBD1 (5 bases). Per the germline V gene, CDR1 is SGDLS and CDR2 is YYNGEE. The CDR3 has 11 residues. This CDR3 reads CASTGQIGHTF. The CDR3 nucleotides are TGTGCCAGCACGGGGCAGATTGGCCACACCTTC.

The chain carries TRBV6-1 and TRBJ2-7; D might be TRBD1 (5 bases). The CDR3 loop spans 15 amino acids. The germline V gene encodes CDR1 MNHNS and CDR2 SASEGT. V shed 7 bases and J shed 5 bases, with 21 bases lying between them. In DNA form, the CDR3 reads TGTGCCAGCAATAAATGGGGCGTCCCGGGTAACGAGCAGTACGTC. The encoded protein is CASNKWGVPGNEQYV.

The V gene is TRBV9, the J gene TRBJ1-1; unclear D gene. Germline lookup yields CDR1 SGDLS and CDR2 YYNGEE. The CDR3 is made up of 13 amino acids. Trimming stripped 2 bases from V and 0 bases from J, with 5 bases between. The chain's CDR3 is CASSVSMNTEAFF. The DNA for the CDR3 is TGTGCCAGCAGCGTTTCGATGAACACTGAAGCTTTCTTT.

The V and J genes are TRBV4-1 and TRBJ2-3; no reliable D call. Germline CDR1 MGHRA, CDR2 YSYEKL. V lost 3 bases to trimming and J lost 3 bases, with 10 bases between them. The CDR3 has 14 residues. This chain's CDR3 is CASSQLLGTDTQYF. As DNA, the CDR3 is TGCGCCAGCAGCCAGCTCTTGGGGACAGATACGCAGTATTTT.

The chain employs TRBV28 and TRBJ2-4; 10 positions agree with TRBD1. J lost 0 bases, V lost 3 bases, and 2 bases had no gene match. Germline loops: CDR1 MDHEN, CDR2 SYDVKM. CDR3 length: 16 residues. The CDR3, as DNA: TGTGCCAGCAGTTTTGGGACAGGGGTAGCCAAAAACATTCAGTACTTC. Amino acid sequence: CASSFGTGVAKNIQYF.

The V and J genes are TRBV6-4 and TRBJ2-1; D is perhaps TRBD2 (6 bases). Trimming took off 4 bases at V and 7 bases at J, with 14 bases between the two ends. Per germline, CDR1 MRHNA and CDR2 SNTAGT. The CDR3 loop spans 14 amino acids. The CDR3 is CASSVSREWNEQFF. In DNA, the CDR3 is TGTGCCAGCAGTGTCAGTCGGGAGTGGAATGAGCAGTTCTTC.

This clone came up a few times. Compared with germline, one end of the junction differs, possibly owing to a read error. V is TRBV11-2 and J is TRBJ1-5, with a tentative D call TRBD1 (5 bases). The V gene's germline CDR1 is SGHAT and CDR2 FQNNGV. The CDR3 covers 15 residues. The CDR3 sequence is CASSLDRAWQSAPAF. CDR3 DNA: TGTGCCAGCAGCTTAGACAGGGCTTGGCAATCAGCCCCAGCATTT.

The chain joins TRBV7-2 to TRBJ2-3; 9 nucleotides align to TRBD2. In germline, CDR1 is SGHTA, CDR2 FQGNSA. V shed 1 base and J 7 bases; nucleotides not matched to a gene: 12. CDR3 length: 17 amino acids. The CDR3 sequence: CASSLVLGRGGRNTQYF. For the CDR3, the DNA is TGTGCCAGCAGCTTAGTTTTAGGGCGGGGGGGCCGAAATACGCAGTATTTT. Together with reference TRBV7-2 and TRBJ2-3, the CDR3 gives the full variable domain: GAGVSQSPSNKVTEKGKDVELRCDPISGHTALYWYRQSLGQGLEFLIYFQGNSAPDKSGLPSDRFSAERTGGSVSTLTIQRTQQEDSAVYLCASSLVLGRGGRNTQYFGPGTRLTVL.

The chain joins TRBV4-1 to TRBJ2-7, with D perhaps matching TRBD2 (6 bases). Per the germline V gene, CDR1 is MGHRA and CDR2 is YSYEKL. There are 16 residues in the CDR3. Trimming left V 5 bases short and J 2 bases short, with 19 bases between. The CDR3 nucleotides read TGCGCCAGCAGCGCCCAATACCCTAGCGCAACCTACGAGCAGTACGTC. Translated: CASSAQYPSATYEQYV.

The J gene is TRBJ2-2, the V gene TRBV9; TRBD1 matches 9 bases. J gave up 4 bases and V 2 bases, and 0 bases lay outside the gene matches. From germline, CDR1 is SGDLS and CDR2 YYNGEE. This CDR3 has 14 amino acids. The DNA for the CDR3 is TGTGCCAGCAGCGTGACAGGGGGCACCGGGGAGCTGTTTTTT. Amino acid sequence: CASSVTGGTGELFF.

The gene calls are TRBV5-4 and TRBJ2-5; D not certain. Trimming left V 1 base short and J 7 bases short, with 14 bases between. The CDR3 has 14 residues. Germline V gives CDR1 SGHNT, CDR2 YYREEE (reference sequence). The CDR3 reads CASSLQLQSMTQYF. CDR3 sequence (DNA): TGTGCCAGCAGCTTGCAGTTACAGTCGATGACCCAGTACTTC.

The rearrangement joins TRBV11-2 to TRBJ1-4; 9 nucleotides line up with TRBD1. Germline V gene lookup returns CDR1 SGHAT and CDR2 FQNNGV. Trimming cost V 0 bases and J 7 bases; bases outside gene matches: 3. The CDR3 has 15 amino acids. CDR3 nucleotide sequence: TGTGCCAGCAGCTTAGATGGGACAGGGAGTGAAAAACTGTTTTTT. Residues: CASSLDGTGSEKLFF.

Here the CDR3 reads CASSPLGLADPRSYNEQFF. CDR3 DNA: TGCGCCAGCAGCCCCTTAGGACTAGCGGACCCGCGCTCCTACAATGAGCAGTTCTTC. The chain is built from TRBV4-3 and TRBJ2-1, with 10 bases matching TRBD2. CDR1 is LGHNA and CDR2 is YSLEER in the germline V gene. With V trimmed by 4 bases and J by 0 bases, 12 bases remained unmatched. The CDR3 runs 19 residues.

Written as DNA, the CDR3 is TGCGCCAGCAGCTTACCGGGACAGGAAAAACTGTTTTTT. Protein: CASSLPGQEKLFF. The chain employs TRBV5-1 and TRBJ1-4, with 7 bases that match TRBD1. Losses at the gene ends were 2 bases for V and 8 bases for J; bases not matched to a gene: 3. The germline CDR1 and CDR2 sequences are SGHRS and YFSETQ. The CDR3 consists of 13 residues.

V usage is TRBV28 and J usage is TRBJ1-6; D is perhaps TRBD1 (5 bases). Between the trimmed V and J ends, which lost 4 bases and 0 bases, there was a span of 25 bases. The CDR3 loop spans 21 amino acids. In germline, CDR1 is MDHEN, CDR2 SYDVKM. In nucleotides, the CDR3 is TGTGCCAGCAGTTCACGTAATTACAGGAAAATCTTGAGCTCCTATAATTCACCCCTCCACTTT. It yields the protein CASSSRNYRKILSSYNSPLHF.